This TCR beta chain originates from a study of blood T cell repertoires in COVID-19. CDR3 length: 14 residues. In germline, CDR1 is MDHEN, CDR2 SYDVKM. V gave up 3 bases and J gave up 2 bases; unmatched junction bases: 4. Assay used: immunoSEQ multiplex PCR; TCRdb lists only in-frame clones, some missing. This sample yields some 260,000 clones, of which 87% are seen a single time; approximately 3.3% belongs to the top ten. The chain links TRBV28 to TRBJ2-7; the match to TRBD1 covers 7 bases. The TCR sequence derives from a man between 18 and 29 years old with active or convalescent COVID-19. Specimen: peripheral blood. The CDR3 bases are TGTGCCAGCAGTTTTTCCGGGACAGCCTACGAGCAGTACTTC. Residues: CASSFSGTAYEQYF.